By sample share, the clone carrying this TCR beta chain is medium-sized (0.01 to 0.1%). Its antigen is undetermined. Unique molecular identifier tags were affixed to discrete cDNA molecules. From the 5' RACE reads, TCRdb called clonotypes with MiXCR, one entry per CDR3 protein. The sample has about 22,000 distinct CDR3 sequences; 3.5% to 5.5% are singletons. V lost 5 bases, J lost 2 bases, and 3 bases lay in between. The CDR3 is 12 residues long. The germline V gene has CDR1 SNHLY and CDR2 FYNNEI. This record belongs to a study of early T cells in non-severe SARS-CoV-2 infection. Study-level information: With bulk RNA from unsorted whole blood as input, sequencing yielded unpaired chains.

Regarding the study as a whole: VDJdb matching, biased toward anti-spike CD8 responses, missed private and CD4 specificities.

The material sequenced was whole blood. The rearrangement uses TRBV2 and TRBJ2-2, with D unclear. This TCR was sampled from an adult who was a healthcare worker with PCR-confirmed SARS-CoV-2 infection or an uninfected control (not recorded which). CDR3 sequence reads: CASSYNTGELFF. CDR3 in DNA: TGTGCCAGCAGTTATAACACCGGGGAGCTGTTTTTT. The entire variable domain, with the rest obtained from reference TRBV2 and TRBJ2-2, is as follows: EPEVTQTPSHQVTQMGQEVILRCVPISNHLYFYWYRQILGQKVEFLVSFYNNEISEKSEIFDDQFSVERPDGSNFTLKIRSTKLEDSAMYFCASSYNTGELFFGEGSRLTVL.